These 22 T cell receptor beta chains were sequenced from one sample in a study of shared clonotypes between healthy human individuals. Only CD45RO-negative cells positively selected for CCR7 counted as naive CD8 cells, so terminally differentiated effector memory CD45RA+ cells were excluded. The method was immunoSEQ multiplex PCR; TCRdb's version includes in-frame clones alone and lacks a portion of them. The table includes 1.5 million to 2.5 million clones, about 95% detected once. Sequencing was done on a sample of naive CD8+ T cells sorted from blood. The origin of the receptors is a man younger than 35 in good health.

The chain has TRBV7-8 and TRBJ2-4; D remains ambiguous. Trimming left V 1 base short and J 0 bases short, with 10 bases between. This CDR3 is 16 amino acids long. Germline V CDR1 and CDR2: SGHVS, FQNEAQ. Here the CDR3 reads CASSLVGALAKNIQYF. The CDR3 DNA sequence: TGTGCCAGCAGCTTAGTAGGTGCCCTAGCCAAAAACATTCAGTACTTC. The full variable domain, with the rest looked up from reference TRBV7-8 and TRBJ2-4, is GAGVSQSPRYKVAKRGQDVALRCDPISGHVSLFWYQQALGQGPEFLTYFQNEAQLDKSGLPSDRFFAERPEGSVSTLKIQRTQQEDSAVYLCASSLVGALAKNIQYFGAGTRLSVL.

The genes are TRBV6-1 and TRBJ1-1, with D uncertain. CDR3 length: 14 amino acids. V gave up 1 base and J gave up 1 base, with 7 bases separating them. Germline V CDR1 and CDR2: MNHNS, SASEGT. The CDR3 sequence: CASSEVEENTEAFF. CDR3 nucleotide sequence: TGTGCCAGCAGTGAAGTTGAGGAGAACACTGAAGCTTTCTTT.

This sequence joins TRBV5-1 and TRBJ2-7; a possible D gene is TRBD1 (5 bases). Trimming took 1 base from V and 2 from J, leaving 10 bases between them. The CDR3 is 14 amino acids. The germline V gene encodes CDR1 SGHRS and CDR2 YFSETQ. CDR3 nucleotides: TGCGCCAGCAGCTTGTCCAGGGATCCCTACGAGCAGTACTTC. Protein: CASSLSRDPYEQYF. Based on the CDR3 plus reference TRBV5-1 and TRBJ2-7, the full variable domain is KAGVTQTPRYLIKTRGQQVTLSCSPISGHRSVSWYQQTPGQGLQFLFEYFSETQRNKGNFPGRFSGRQFSNSRSEMNVSTLELGDSALYLCASSLSRDPYEQYFGPGTRLTVT.

The J gene is TRBJ1-2, the V gene TRBV5-1; a weak D match, TRBD1 (5 bases). The V and J ends lost 0 bases and 6 bases respectively, with 9 bases between them. Per the germline V gene, CDR1 is SGHRS and CDR2 is YFSETQ. The CDR3 has 13 residues. The CDR3 is CASSLGGVDGYTF. The CDR3 region has the DNA TGCGCCAGCAGCTTGGGAGGGGTGGATGGCTACACCTTC.

The chain is built from TRBV7-9 and TRBJ2-1, with D perhaps TRBD2 (5 bases). CDR1 SEHNR and CDR2 FQNEAQ come from the germline V gene (reference sequence). CDR3 length: 15 amino acids. Trimming pared 1 base from V and 6 bases from J, leaving 13 bases between. CDR3 nucleotide sequence: TGTGCCAGCAGCTTAGTGCTAGCCGCTGCCAATGAGCAGTTCTTC. Protein product: CASSLVLAAANEQFF.

The CDR3 loop is CASSLVGGLPNTGELFF. The CDR3 nucleotides are TGTGCCAGCAGCTTAGTTGGGGGCCTGCCGAACACCGGGGAGCTGTTTTTT. V is TRBV7-8 and J is TRBJ2-2, with a weak D call TRBD1 (6 bases). The CDR3 totals 17 residues. Germline CDR1 SGHVS, CDR2 FQNEAQ. V gave up 1 base and J gave up 0 bases, with 12 bases separating them.

The chain recombines TRBV5-4 with TRBJ2-5, with 10 bases fitting TRBD2. CDR1 and CDR2 (germline): SGHNT, YYREEE (reference sequence). This CDR3 has 16 amino acids. Trimming removed 4 bases from V and 1 base from J; junction bases left unmatched: 7. CDR3 loop: CASSHELAGSQETQYF. Written as DNA, the CDR3 is TGTGCCAGCAGCCATGAACTAGCGGGGAGCCAAGAGACCCAGTACTTC. Full variable domain (outside the CDR3, taken from reference TRBV5-4 and TRBJ2-5): ETGVTQSPTHLIKTRGQQVTLRCSSQSGHNTVSWYQQALGQGPQFIFQYYREEENGRGNFPPRFSGLQFPNYSSELNVNALELDDSALYLCASSHELAGSQETQYFGPGTRLLVL.

This clone was seen only a few times. Other DNA sequences in this specimen translate into the identical CDR3. The chain joins TRBV30 to TRBJ1-1, with TRBD1 identical over 8 bases. Germline CDR1 GTSNPN, CDR2 SVGIG (reference sequence). The V gene end was trimmed by 2 bases and the J gene end by 0 bases; junction bases not matched to a gene: 5. There are 15 residues in the CDR3. The DNA for the CDR3 is TGTGCCTGGAGTAGCGGACAGGGCCTGAACACTGAAGCTTTCTTT. Translation: CAWSSGQGLNTEAFF. The full variable domain, completed using reference TRBV30 and TRBJ1-1, is SQTIHQWPATLVQPVGSPLSLECTVEGTSNPNLYWYRQAAGRGLQLLFYSVGIGQISSEVPQNLSASRPQDRQFILSSKKLLLSDSGFYLCAWSSGQGLNTEAFFGQGTRLTVV.

This clone was counted once. The chain recombines TRBV25-1 with TRBJ2-6, with D maybe TRBD1 (5 bases). The germline V gene has CDR1 MGHDK and CDR2 SYGVNS. Trimming took 3 bases from V and 2 from J, leaving 11 bases between them. This CDR3 has 16 amino acids. The CDR3 here is CASSDPQGAGANVLTF. The CDR3 bases are TGTGCCAGCAGTGACCCCCAGGGTGCTGGGGCCAACGTCCTGACTTTC.

A single count supports this clone. The germline gene is not matched at one end of the junction; a read error may be the cause. The chain uses TRBV7-9 and TRBJ2-1, with D maybe TRBD1 (5 bases). There are 14 residues in the CDR3. CDR1 SEHNR and CDR2 FQNEAQ come from the germline V gene (reference sequence). CDR3 amino acids: CASSLVADKGPQVF. CDR3 bases: TGTGCCAGCAGCTTAGTGGCAGATAAGGGGCCGCAGGTCTTC.

This clone was counted once. Other DNA sequences from this sample encode an identical CDR3 as well. The chain has TRBV27 and TRBJ2-7; weak D call: TRBD1 (6 bases). The CDR3 contains 14 residues. Per the germline V gene, CDR1 is MNHEY and CDR2 is SMNVEV (reference sequence). The germline V and J ends were trimmed by 3 bases and 2 bases, with 11 bases remaining between them. Here the CDR3 reads CASSFGGQTYEQYF. The CDR3 DNA sequence: TGTGCCAGCAGTTTTGGCGGACAGACCTACGAGCAGTACTTC.

The rearrangement uses TRBV29-1 and TRBJ2-1; D tentatively fits TRBD1 or TRBD2 (6 bases each). CDR3 length: 13 amino acids. CDR1 and CDR2 (germline): SQVTM, ANQGSEA. Trimming pared 4 bases from V and 10 bases from J, leaving 17 bases between. Here the CDR3 reads CSVVAYRGREQFF. The CDR3 coding sequence is TGCAGCGTTGTTGCCTATCGGGGGCGGGAGCAGTTCTTC.

CDR3 sequence: CASSLGDRGWTPLHF. The CDR3 bases are TGTGCCAGCAGCTTGGGGGACAGGGGTTGGACACCCCTCCACTTT. V and J are TRBV5-6 and TRBJ1-6, with 10 bases identical to TRBD1. The germline gives CDR1 SGHDT, CDR2 YYEEEE. V lost 0 bases and J lost 11; bases outside the gene matches: 5. The CDR3 runs 15 residues. The entire variable domain, with the rest obtained from reference TRBV5-6 and TRBJ1-6, is as follows: DAGVTQSPTHLIKTRGQQVTLRCSPKSGHDTVSWYQQALGQGPQFIFQYYEEEERQRGNFPDRFSGHQFPNYSSELNVNALLLGDSALYLCASSLGDRGWTPLHFGNGTRLTVT.

V usage is TRBV29-1 and J usage is TRBJ2-5; D gene unclear. This CDR3 is built from 12 residues. Germline V gene data show CDR1 as SQVTM and CDR2 as ANQGSEA. The V gene lost 2 bases and the J gene lost 3 bases, with 7 bases spanning the gap. DNA for the CDR3: TGCAGCGTTGAAATGGGGAAAGAGACCCAGTACTTC. Translated, it gives CSVEMGKETQYF.

The chain employs TRBV7-9 and TRBJ2-1, with D possibly TRBD1 on 7 matching bases. Germline CDR1 SEHNR, CDR2 FQNEAQ (reference sequence). Trimming removed 9 bases at V and 8 bases at J, with 17 bases between. CDR3 length: 13 residues. The CDR3 is CASRRQGDYEQFF. In DNA form, the CDR3 reads TGTGCCAGTCGACGGCAGGGGGACTATGAGCAGTTCTTC. The full variable domain, in which reference TRBV7-9 and TRBJ2-1 provide the parts outside the CDR3, is DTGVSQNPRHKITKRGQNVTFRCDPISEHNRLYWYRQTLGQGPEFLTYFQNEAQLEKSRLLSDRFSAERPKGSFSTLEIQRTEQGDSAMYLCASRRQGDYEQFFGPGTRLTVL.

CDR3 in amino acids: CASRAYTGELFF. The CDR3 DNA follows: TGTGCCAGCAGAGCTTATACCGGGGAGCTGTTTTTT. This chain joins TRBV14 and TRBJ2-2; D is uncertain. This CDR3 comprises 12 residues. Germline-derived CDR1 and CDR2 are SGHDN and FVKESK. The V end was cut by 6 bases, the J end by 5 bases, with 7 bases between.

In this sample, this clone turned up a few times. The same CDR3 can be traced to other DNA sequences in this sample. The J gene is TRBJ2-7, the V gene TRBV7-9; unclear D gene. Looked up from germline, CDR1 is SEHNR and CDR2 is FQNEAQ (reference sequence). This CDR3 contains 13 residues. Deletions cut 1 base from V and 3 bases from J, with 7 bases between. CDR3 loop: CASSLGRSYEQYF. The CDR3 nucleotides are TGTGCCAGCAGCTTAGGCCGGAGCTACGAGCAGTACTTC.

The chain's CDR3 is CASSYTGPTQNIQYF. Here the CDR3 DNA reads TGTGCCAGCAGTTACACGGGACCGACTCAAAACATTCAGTACTTC. The chain joins TRBV6-6 to TRBJ2-4, with D perhaps being TRBD1 or TRBD2 (5 bases each). The CDR3 spans 15 residues. Between the trimmed V and J ends, which lost 2 bases and 5 bases, there was a span of 13 bases. Per germline, CDR1 MNHNY and CDR2 SVGAGI (reference sequence).

V usage is TRBV7-2 and J usage is TRBJ1-1; 9 positions agree with TRBD1. Germline V gene lookup returns CDR1 SGHTA and CDR2 FQGNSA. The CDR3 extends over 16 amino acids. V was clipped by 10 bases and J by 6 bases; unmatched bases: 18. The CDR3 bases are TGTGCCATCGTTCCGGGACAGGGAATTGTGGCGGCTGAAGCTTTCTTT. Encoded protein: CAIVPGQGIVAAEAFF.

This chain uses TRBV4-2 with TRBJ2-7; D uncertain. The CDR3 totals 15 residues. CDR1 and CDR2 (germline): LGHNA, YNFKEQ. V was clipped by 0 bases and J by 3 bases, with 12 bases between them. This CDR3 reads CASSQDINGNYEQYF. For the CDR3, the DNA is TGTGCCAGCAGCCAAGATATAAACGGAAACTACGAGCAGTACTTC.

This clone was seen a single time. The sample contains more than one DNA sequence encoding this CDR3. The V call is TRBV5-1, the J call TRBJ2-3; D gene ambiguous. The germline V gene encodes CDR1 SGHRS and CDR2 YFSETQ. The CDR3 covers 12 residues. With 5 bases removed from V and 1 base from J, the gap between germline ends came to 5 bases. The CDR3 sequence is CASSAGTDTQYF. The DNA of the CDR3 is TGCGCCAGCAGTGCCGGCACAGATACGCAGTATTTT. Full variable domain (outside the CDR3, taken from reference TRBV5-1 and TRBJ2-3): KAGVTQTPRYLIKTRGQQVTLSCSPISGHRSVSWYQQTPGQGLQFLFEYFSETQRNKGNFPGRFSGRQFSNSRSEMNVSTLELGDSALYLCASSAGTDTQYFGPGTRLTVL.

Points on this clone: The sample holds other DNA sequences that translate to the same CDR3. The V and J genes are TRBV5-4 and TRBJ1-1; D uncertain. CDR3 length: 11 residues. Germline V gene data show CDR1 as SGHNT and CDR2 as YYREEE (reference sequence). Trimming removed 7 bases from V and 1 base from J, with 5 bases in between. The CDR3 sequence is CASEGNTEAFF. CDR3 in DNA: TGTGCCAGCGAAGGGAACACTGAAGCTTTCTTT.